This T cell receptor (beta chain) stems from a study of T-cell memory formation after mild COVID-19. Concerning this clonotype: The antigen remains unidentified.

Study-level findings and limits: Among CD4+ contracting clones, most were CM and EM, and CD8+ ones EMRA. Contracting clones, day 15 to 85, had balanced CD4/CD8, and later expanders favored CD4+.

UMIs and sample barcodes were carried by the TCR alpha and TCR beta cDNA libraries that 5'RACE produced using constant-segment primers. TCRdb fed the 5' RACE reads into MiXCR, producing one record per CDR3 protein. The table lists fewer than 600,000 distinct CDR3 sequences, about 20% of them singletons. The sequence derives from an adult woman who had mild COVID-19 (a few samples of this study predate the infection). Cell type and time point are not known. Sequences were obtained from PBMCs or a T cell subset sorted from them (not recorded which).

The CDR3 DNA reads as TGTGCCAGCAGCTTGGGGTGGGACACCGGGGAGCTGTTTTTT. Translated, it gives CASSLGWDTGELFF. The V gene is TRBV5-6, the J gene TRBJ2-2; D gene unclear. V lost 0 bases and J lost 3, with 6 bases in between. Germline V CDR1 and CDR2: SGHDT, YYEEEE. The length of the CDR3 is 14 residues.